The 8 T cell receptor beta chains below come from one sample, sequenced in a study of blood T cell repertoires in COVID-19. The protocol was immunoSEQ multiplex PCR, while the TCRdb copy is restricted to in-frame clones and leaves out a portion. The table has 80,000 to 95,000 clones, about 85% seen once. Sequenced input: peripheral blood. The receptors shown here come from a human donor in a cohort sampled during active COVID-19.

This chain links TRBV27 with TRBJ2-3, with 7 nucleotides matching TRBD2. Germline CDR1 MNHEY, CDR2 SMNVEV (reference sequence). V dropped 5 bases and J dropped 2; count of bases not matched to a gene: 7. CDR3 length: 15 residues. This CDR3 is CASSTTSVFTDTQYF. In DNA, the CDR3 is TGTGCCAGCAGTACCACTAGCGTCTTCACAGATACGCAGTATTTT.

In regard to this clone: Other DNA variants within this sample encode the same CDR3. J is TRBJ1-1 and V is TRBV3-1 (or the pseudogene TRBV3-2); tentative D call: TRBD1 (5 bases). V lost 4 bases, J lost 6 bases, and 15 bases lay in between. The CDR3 covers 14 residues. CDR1 LGHDT and CDR2 YNNKEL come from the germline V gene (reference sequence). CDR3 bases: TGTGCCAGCAGCCCTGCGGGGGGTCGGGCTGAAGCTTTCTTT. Amino acids: CASSPAGGRAEAFF.

In this sample, this clone turned up a few times. The V and J genes are TRBV5-1 and TRBJ1-6; possibly TRBD1 for D (6 bases). Germline values: CDR1 SGHRS, CDR2 YFSETQ. V was cut by 0 bases and J by 12 bases, with 13 bases left in between. This CDR3 contains 14 residues. CDR3 coding DNA: TGCGCCAGCAGCTTGGACAGGGCCCAGGGACCCCTCCACTTT. The encoded protein is CASSLDRAQGPLHF.

The rearrangement joins TRBV5-6 to TRBJ2-2; the match to TRBD2 covers 10 bases. The CDR3 is 16 residues long. Germline loops: CDR1 SGHDT, CDR2 YYEEEE. V was clipped by 6 bases and J by 7 bases; unmatched bases: 12. The CDR3 sequence is CASTAILAGGLGELFF. The DNA for the CDR3 is TGTGCCAGCACCGCGATTTTAGCGGGAGGCCTCGGGGAGCTGTTTTTT.

The chain combines TRBV6-2 or TRBV6-3 with TRBJ2-3; maybe TRBD1 (6 bases). This CDR3 comprises 13 residues. V shed 6 bases and J shed 6 bases, with 13 bases lying between them. CDR1 MNHEY and CDR2 SVGEGT come from the germline V gene. Here the CDR3 reads CASSFQGPDTQYF. In DNA, the CDR3 is TGTGCCAGCAGCTTCCAGGGGCCCGATACGCAGTATTTT.

The chain employs TRBV27 and TRBJ2-7, with a weak D call TRBD1 (6 bases). Germline CDR1 is MNHEY and CDR2 is SMNVEV (reference sequence). This CDR3 comprises 14 residues. The V end lost 3 bases, the J end lost 3 bases, and 12 bases lay between the germline ends. The DNA for the CDR3 is TGTGCCAGCAGTTTGGGGGCCTTCTACTACGAGCAGTACTTC. This encodes CASSLGAFYYEQYF.

This rearrangement joins TRBV4-3 to TRBJ1-4; weak D call: TRBD1 (5 bases). Germline V gene sequence: CDR1 LGHNA, CDR2 YSLEER. V dropped 4 bases and J dropped 5 bases, with 11 bases sitting between them. The CDR3 is made up of 14 amino acids. CDR3 amino acids: CASSREQENEKLFF. The CDR3 bases are TGCGCCAGCAGCCGTGAACAGGAAAATGAAAAACTGTTTTTT.

This chain links TRBV5-1 with TRBJ2-7; TRBD1 matches 9 bases. CDR1 SGHRS and CDR2 YFSETQ come from the germline V gene. The CDR3 covers 16 residues. V dropped 4 bases and J dropped 1; count of bases not matched to a gene: 9. This chain's CDR3 is CASSRDPDRGSYEQYF. The CDR3 region has the DNA TGCGCCAGCAGCCGGGACCCGGACAGGGGTTCCTACGAGCAGTACTTC.